The rows below give T cell receptor beta chains drawn from one sample of a study of shared clonotypes between healthy human individuals. TCRdb keeps only in-frame clones here, not all; method: immunoSEQ multiplex PCR. Of roughly 2.2 million clones in the sample, roughly 92% were seen once. Sample: naive CD4+ T cells from PBMCs. The receptors were sampled from a man between 18 and 35 years old in good health. Some clones in this sample may be carry-over from other donors' samples. The CDR3 runs from the conserved cysteine through the conserved F or W. The order of the fields is V gene, clone size, J gene, D gene, CDR3 protein, CDR3 DNA. A D gene is named only where the DNA matches it firmly. Clone size appears in some rows only: once, few, many, or a class for an expanded clone.

TRBV7-3	NA	TRBJ2-1	NA	CASSLNTDNEQFF	TGTGCCAGCAGCCTAAACACGGACAATGAGCAGTTCTTC
TRBV2	once	TRBJ1-4	NA	CASSVQEIANEKLFF	TGTGCCAGCAGCGTTCAGGAGATAGCTAATGAAAAACTGTTTTTT
TRBV5-4	NA	TRBJ1-4	TRBD1	CASSPDTRTGELFF	TGTGCCAGCAGCCCCGACACGAGAACAGGGGAACTGTTTTTT
TRBV5-1	NA	TRBJ2-1	NA	CASSLVPSNEQFF	TGCGCCAGCAGCTTGGTTCCTTCTAATGAGCAGTTCTTC
TRBV7-9	NA	TRBJ2-5	TRBD1	CASSLDPGGAVQYF	TGTGCCAGCAGCTTAGATCCAGGGGGCGCGGTCCAGTACTTC
TRBV4-1	NA	TRBJ1-4	TRBD1	CASSQEPGTGKSTNEKLFF	TGCGCCAGCAGCCAAGAGCCCGGGACAGGGAAATCGACTAATGAAAAACTGTTTTTT
TRBV18	NA	TRBJ2-7	NA	CASSAGTAGYEQYF	TGTGCCAGCTCCGCCGGGACTGCCGGGTACGAGCAGTACTTC
TRBV2	NA	TRBJ2-2	TRBD1	CASSARDRGPIGELFF	TGTGCCAGCAGTGCCCGGGACAGGGGGCCGATCGGGGAGCTGTTTTTT
TRBV5-4	NA	TRBJ2-7	TRBD1	CASSLAQGIYEQYF	TGTGCCAGCAGCTTGGCACAGGGGATCTACGAGCAGTACTTC
TRBV10-3	NA	TRBJ2-1	TRBD2	CAIGGGLAGGPLYNEQFF	TGTGCCATCGGAGGGGGACTAGCGGGAGGCCCTCTCTACAATGAGCAGTTCTTC
TRBV5-4	NA	TRBJ2-3	NA	CASSLLASLSTDTQYF	TGTGCCAGCAGCTTGCTAGCCTCTCTAAGCACAGATACGCAGTATTTT
TRBV5-1	NA	TRBJ2-1	NA	CASSLMGGNNEQFF	TGCGCCAGCAGCTTAATGGGGGGAAACAATGAGCAGTTCTTC
TRBV5-8	NA	TRBJ1-2	NA	CASSLVWGNYGYTF	TGTGCCAGCAGCTTGGTATGGGGGAACTATGGCTACACCTTC
TRBV30	NA	TRBJ1-2	TRBD1	CAWSVGTGGYGYTF	TGTGCCTGGAGTGTAGGAACAGGGGGATATGGCTACACCTTC
TRBV5-1	NA	TRBJ1-5	TRBD1	CASSPPGEGAHKRQPQHF	TGCGCCAGCAGCCCCCCGGGGGAGGGGGCGCATAAAAGACAGCCCCAGCATTTT
TRBV7-9	NA	TRBJ1-1	NA	CASSLAGIDTEAFF	TGTGCCAGCAGCTTAGCAGGTATAGACACTGAAGCTTTCTTT
TRBV5-8	NA	TRBJ2-2	TRBD1	CASSGGQGARTGELFF	TGTGCCAGCAGCGGAGGACAGGGGGCCCGAACCGGGGAGCTGTTTTTT
TRBV7-3	NA	TRBJ2-1	TRBD2	CASSILAGGVHEQFF	TGTGCCAGCAGCATTCTAGCGGGAGGGGTCCATGAGCAGTTCTTC
TRBV19	NA	TRBJ1-5	TRBD1	CASTKRDRGTNQPQHF	TGTGCCAGTACGAAGCGTGACAGGGGAACGAATCAGCCCCAGCATTTT
TRBV5-1	once	TRBJ2-2	NA	CASSLDNRAVTGELFF	TGCGCCAGCAGCTTGGATAACAGGGCGGTCACCGGGGAGCTGTTTTTT
TRBV19	once	TRBJ2-5	TRBD2	CASSPGTTFQETQYF	TGTGCCAGTAGTCCAGGGACTACCTTTCAAGAGACCCAGTACTTC
TRBV29-1	NA	TRBJ1-2	NA	CSVQRGSANYGYTF	TGCAGCGTCCAAAGGGGGTCAGCTAACTATGGCTACACCTTC
TRBV9	NA	TRBJ1-3	NA	CASSAGGSSGNTIYF	TGTGCCAGCAGCGCCGGGGGGAGCTCTGGAAACACCATATATTTT